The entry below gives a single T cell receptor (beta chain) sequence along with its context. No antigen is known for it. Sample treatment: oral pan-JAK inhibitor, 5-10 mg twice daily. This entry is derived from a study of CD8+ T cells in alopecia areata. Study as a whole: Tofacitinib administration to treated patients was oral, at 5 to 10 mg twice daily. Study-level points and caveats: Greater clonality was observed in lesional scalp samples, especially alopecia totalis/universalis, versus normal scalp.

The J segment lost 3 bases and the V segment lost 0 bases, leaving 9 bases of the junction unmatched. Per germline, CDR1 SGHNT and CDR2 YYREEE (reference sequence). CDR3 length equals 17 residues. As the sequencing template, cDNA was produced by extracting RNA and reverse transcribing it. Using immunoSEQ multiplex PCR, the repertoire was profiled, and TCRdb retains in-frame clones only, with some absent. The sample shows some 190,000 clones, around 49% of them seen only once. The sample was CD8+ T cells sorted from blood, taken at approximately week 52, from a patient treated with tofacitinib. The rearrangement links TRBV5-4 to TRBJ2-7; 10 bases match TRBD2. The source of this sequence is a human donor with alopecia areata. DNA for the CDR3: TGTGCCAGCAGCTTGGTGGCCGGTAGCGGGGGGAACTACGAGCAGTACTTC. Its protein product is CASSLVAGSGGNYEQYF.